This T cell receptor beta chain was profiled in a study of ipilimumab plus nivolumab after autologous stem cell transplantation. Sequencing used immunoSEQ multiplex PCR; TCRdb keeps in-frame clones, though not all of them. The sample shows tens of thousands of clones, about 91% of them seen only once. CDR3 length equals 16 residues. Germline V gives CDR1 LNHNV, CDR2 YYDKDF (reference sequence). The junction had 7 bases not matched to a gene; V was cut back by 0 bases and J by 5 bases. The sequence was obtained from a male donor with multiple myeloma. The material was PBMCs, obtained in a trial of ipilimumab plus nivolumab as post-transplant consolidation. V usage is TRBV15 and J usage is TRBJ2-7; 10 bases fit TRBD2. CDR3 in amino acids: CATSRDGGLAGDEQYF. Here the CDR3 DNA reads TGTGCCACCAGCAGAGATGGGGGGCTAGCGGGAGACGAGCAGTACTTC. The entire variable domain, with the rest obtained from reference TRBV15 and TRBJ2-7, is as follows: DAMVIQNPRYQVTQFGKPVTLSCSQTLNHNVMYWYQQKSSQAPKLLFHYYDKDFNNEADTPDNFQSRRPNTSFCFLDIRSPGLGDTAMYLCATSRDGGLAGDEQYFGPGTRLTVT.